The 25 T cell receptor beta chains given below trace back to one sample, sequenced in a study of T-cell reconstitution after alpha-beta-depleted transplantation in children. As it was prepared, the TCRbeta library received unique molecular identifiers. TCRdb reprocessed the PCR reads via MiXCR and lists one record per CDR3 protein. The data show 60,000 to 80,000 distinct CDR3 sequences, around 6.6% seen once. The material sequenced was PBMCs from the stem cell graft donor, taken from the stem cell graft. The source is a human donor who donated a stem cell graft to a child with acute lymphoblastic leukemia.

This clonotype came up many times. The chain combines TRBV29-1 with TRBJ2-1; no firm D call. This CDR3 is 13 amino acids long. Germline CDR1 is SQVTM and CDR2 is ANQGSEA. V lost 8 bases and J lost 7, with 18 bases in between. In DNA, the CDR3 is TGCAGCTCCTTAAACCCTTGGGGAAATGAGCAGTTCTTC. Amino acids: CSSLNPWGNEQFF.

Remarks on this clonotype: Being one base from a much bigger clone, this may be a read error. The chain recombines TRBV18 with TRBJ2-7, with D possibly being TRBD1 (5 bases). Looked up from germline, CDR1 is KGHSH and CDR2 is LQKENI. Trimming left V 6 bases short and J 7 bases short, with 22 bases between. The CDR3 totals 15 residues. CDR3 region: CASSPLPDIRGEQYF. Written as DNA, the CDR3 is TGTGCCAGCTCGCCCCTACCGGACATTCGCGGTGAGCAGTACTTC. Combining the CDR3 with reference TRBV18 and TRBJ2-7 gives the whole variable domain NAGVMQNPRHLVRRRGQEARLRCSPMKGHSHVYWYRQLPEEGLKFMVYLQKENIIDESGMPKERFSAEFPKEGPSILRIQQVVRGDSAAYFCASSPLPDIRGEQYFGPGTRLTVT.

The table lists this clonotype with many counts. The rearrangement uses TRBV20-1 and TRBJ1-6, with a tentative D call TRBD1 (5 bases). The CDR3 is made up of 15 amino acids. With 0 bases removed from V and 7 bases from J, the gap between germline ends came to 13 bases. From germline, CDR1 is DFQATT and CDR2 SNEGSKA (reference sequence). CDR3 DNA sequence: TGCAGTGCTAGAGATCTCCAGGGTGAGAATTCACCCCTCCACTTT. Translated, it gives CSARDLQGENSPLHF.

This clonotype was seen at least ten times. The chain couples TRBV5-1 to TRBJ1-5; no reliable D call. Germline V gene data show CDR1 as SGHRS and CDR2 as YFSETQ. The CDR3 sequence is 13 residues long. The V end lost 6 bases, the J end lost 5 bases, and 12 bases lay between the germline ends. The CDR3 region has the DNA TGCGCCAGCAAAGCCCAGCCCGATCAGCCCCAGCATTTT. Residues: CASKAQPDQPQHF.

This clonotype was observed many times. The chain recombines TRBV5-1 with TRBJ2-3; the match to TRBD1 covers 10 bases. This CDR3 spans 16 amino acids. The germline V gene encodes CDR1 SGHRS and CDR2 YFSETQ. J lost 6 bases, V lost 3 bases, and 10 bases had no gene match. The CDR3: CASSSPGTGEPDTQYF. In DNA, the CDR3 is TGCGCCAGCAGCTCACCCGGGACAGGGGAGCCCGATACGCAGTATTTT.

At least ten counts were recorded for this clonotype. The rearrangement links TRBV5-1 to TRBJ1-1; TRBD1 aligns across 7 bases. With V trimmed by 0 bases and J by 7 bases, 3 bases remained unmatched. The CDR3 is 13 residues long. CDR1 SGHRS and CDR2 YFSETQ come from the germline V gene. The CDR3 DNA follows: TGCGCCAGCAGCTTGGGACAGGGCAGTGAAGCTTTCTTT. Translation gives CASSLGQGSEAFF.

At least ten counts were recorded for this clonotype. The CDR3 spells CASSQDLGTADGYTF. The CDR3 DNA sequence: TGCGCCAGCAGCCAAGATCTAGGGACAGCCGACGGCTACACCTTC. The chain joins TRBV4-3 to TRBJ1-2, with 7 bases fitting TRBD1. The CDR3 consists of 15 residues. V trimming: 0 bases; J trimming: 8 bases; junction bases outside the gene matches: 9. Germline V lookup: CDR1 LGHNA, CDR2 YSLEER.

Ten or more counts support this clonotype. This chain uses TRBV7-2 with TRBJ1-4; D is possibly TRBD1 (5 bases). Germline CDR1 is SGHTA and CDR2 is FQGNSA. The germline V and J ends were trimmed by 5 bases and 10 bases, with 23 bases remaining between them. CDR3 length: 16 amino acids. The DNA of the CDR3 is TGTGCCAGCAGCCCAGAGGGGTCAACAGTCGGGGCAAAACTGTTTTTT. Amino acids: CASSPEGSTVGAKLFF. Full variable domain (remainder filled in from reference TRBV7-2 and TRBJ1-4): GAGVSQSPSNKVTEKGKDVELRCDPISGHTALYWYRQSLGQGLEFLIYFQGNSAPDKSGLPSDRFSAERTGGSVSTLTIQRTQQEDSAVYLCASSPEGSTVGAKLFFGSGTQLSVL.

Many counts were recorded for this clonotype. The DNA for the CDR3 is TGTGCCAGCAGCTTAGCGCGGCAGGGCAACGAGCAGTACTTC. This encodes CASSLARQGNEQYF. The rearrangement joins TRBV7-6 to TRBJ2-7, with D possibly TRBD1 on 5 matching bases. This CDR3 has 14 amino acids. V lost 0 bases and J lost 5, with 11 bases in between. Germline values: CDR1 SGHVS, CDR2 FNYEAQ.

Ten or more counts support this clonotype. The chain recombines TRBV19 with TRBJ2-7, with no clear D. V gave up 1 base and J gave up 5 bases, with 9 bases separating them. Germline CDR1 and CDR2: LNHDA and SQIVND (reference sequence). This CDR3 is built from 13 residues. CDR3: CASSIAGSHEQYF. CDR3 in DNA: TGTGCCAGTAGTATAGCCGGCAGCCACGAGCAGTACTTC.

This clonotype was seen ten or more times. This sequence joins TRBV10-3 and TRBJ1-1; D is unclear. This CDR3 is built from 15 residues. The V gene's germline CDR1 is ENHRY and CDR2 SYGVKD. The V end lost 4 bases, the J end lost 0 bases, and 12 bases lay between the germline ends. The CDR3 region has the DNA TGTGCCATCAGTGTATCAGAGAACTTGAACACTGAAGCTTTCTTT. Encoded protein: CAISVSENLNTEAFF.

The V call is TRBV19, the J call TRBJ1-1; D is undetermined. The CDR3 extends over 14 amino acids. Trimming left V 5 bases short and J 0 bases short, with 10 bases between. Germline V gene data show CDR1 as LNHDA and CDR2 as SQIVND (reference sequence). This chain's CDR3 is CASSLPVLNTEAFF. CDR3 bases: TGTGCCAGTAGTCTCCCCGTGTTGAACACTGAAGCTTTCTTT.

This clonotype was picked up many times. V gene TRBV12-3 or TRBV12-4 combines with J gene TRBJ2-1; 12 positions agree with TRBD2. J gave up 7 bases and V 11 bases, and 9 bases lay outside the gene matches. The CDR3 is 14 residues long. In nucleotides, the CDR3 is TGTGCCCGCTCTAGCGGGAGGGCTGGGAATGAGCAGTTCTTC. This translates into CARSSGRAGNEQFF.

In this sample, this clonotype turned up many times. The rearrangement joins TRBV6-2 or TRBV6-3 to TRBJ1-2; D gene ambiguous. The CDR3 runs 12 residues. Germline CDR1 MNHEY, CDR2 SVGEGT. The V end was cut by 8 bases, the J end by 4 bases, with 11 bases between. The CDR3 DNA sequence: TGTGCCAGCGGTCGGGGTTTCTATGGCTACACCTTC. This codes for CASGRGFYGYTF.

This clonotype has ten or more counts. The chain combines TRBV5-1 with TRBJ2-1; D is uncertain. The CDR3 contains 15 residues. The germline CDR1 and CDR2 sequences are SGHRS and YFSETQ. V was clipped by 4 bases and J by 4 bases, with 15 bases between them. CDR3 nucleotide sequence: TGCGCCAGCAGCGTGAGAGTGGACCTTTACAATGAGCAGTTCTTC. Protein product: CASSVRVDLYNEQFF.

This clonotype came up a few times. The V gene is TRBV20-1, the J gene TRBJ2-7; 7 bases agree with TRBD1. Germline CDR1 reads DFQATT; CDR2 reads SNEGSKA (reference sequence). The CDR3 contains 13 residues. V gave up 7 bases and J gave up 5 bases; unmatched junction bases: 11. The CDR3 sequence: CSVPGQLSHEQYF. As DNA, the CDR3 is TGCAGTGTTCCGGGACAGCTTTCCCACGAGCAGTACTTC.

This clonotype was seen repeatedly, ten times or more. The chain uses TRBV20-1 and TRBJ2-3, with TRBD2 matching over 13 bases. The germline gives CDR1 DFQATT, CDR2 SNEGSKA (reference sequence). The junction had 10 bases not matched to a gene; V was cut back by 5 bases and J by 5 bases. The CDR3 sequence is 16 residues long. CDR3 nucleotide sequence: TGCAGTGCTTCCCACCTACTAGCGGGAGGGTTAGATACGCAGTATTTT. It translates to CSASHLLAGGLDTQYF.

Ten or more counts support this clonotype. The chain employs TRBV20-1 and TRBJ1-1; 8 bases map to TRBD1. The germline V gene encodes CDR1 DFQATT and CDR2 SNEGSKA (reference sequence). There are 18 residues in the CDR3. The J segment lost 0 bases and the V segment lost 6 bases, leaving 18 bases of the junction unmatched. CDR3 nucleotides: TGCAGTGCAAAGGATCCGGACAGGGCTTATCCGTTGAACACTGAAGCTTTCTTT. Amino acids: CSAKDPDRAYPLNTEAFF.

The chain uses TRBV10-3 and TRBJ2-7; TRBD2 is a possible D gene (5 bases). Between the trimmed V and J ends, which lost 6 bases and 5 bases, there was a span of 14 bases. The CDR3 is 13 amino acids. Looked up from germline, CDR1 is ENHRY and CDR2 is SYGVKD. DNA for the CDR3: TGTGCCATCAGGGCGGCCCCAGCGGACGAGCAGTACTTC. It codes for CAIRAAPADEQYF.

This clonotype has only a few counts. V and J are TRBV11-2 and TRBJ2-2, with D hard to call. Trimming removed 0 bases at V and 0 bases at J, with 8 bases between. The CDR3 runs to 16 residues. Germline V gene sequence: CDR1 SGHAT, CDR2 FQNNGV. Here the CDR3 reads CASSLEGRTNTGELFF. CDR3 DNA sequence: TGTGCCAGCAGCTTAGAAGGCAGAACGAACACCGGGGAGCTGTTTTTT.

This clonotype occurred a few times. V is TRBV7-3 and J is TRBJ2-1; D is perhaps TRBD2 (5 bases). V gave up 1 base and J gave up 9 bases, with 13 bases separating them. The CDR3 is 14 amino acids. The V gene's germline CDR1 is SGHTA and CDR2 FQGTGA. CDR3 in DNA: TGTGCCAGCAGCTTAAGTCAGGAGGCGCGTGAGCAGTTCTTC. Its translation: CASSLSQEAREQFF.

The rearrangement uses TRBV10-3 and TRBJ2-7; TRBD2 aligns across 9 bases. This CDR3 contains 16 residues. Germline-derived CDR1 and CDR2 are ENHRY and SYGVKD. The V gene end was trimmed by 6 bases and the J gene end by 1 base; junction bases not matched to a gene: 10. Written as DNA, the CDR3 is TGTGCCATCAGGACCCGCACTAGCGGGTTATCCTACGAGCAGTACTTC. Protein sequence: CAIRTRTSGLSYEQYF.

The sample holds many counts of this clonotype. CDR3 nucleotide sequence: TGTGCCAGCAGTGAGGACCTTAAGTTCTACAATGAGCAGTTCTTC. Translation: CASSEDLKFYNEQFF. V is TRBV25-1 and J is TRBJ2-1, with D hard to call. Germline V lookup: CDR1 MGHDK, CDR2 SYGVNS. V lost 3 bases and J 3 bases, leaving 12 bases between the germline ends. This CDR3 is 15 amino acids long.

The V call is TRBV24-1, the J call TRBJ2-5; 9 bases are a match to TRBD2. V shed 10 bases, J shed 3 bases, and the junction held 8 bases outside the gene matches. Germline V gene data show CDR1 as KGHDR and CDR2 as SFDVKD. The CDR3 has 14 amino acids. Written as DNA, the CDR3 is TGTGCCACGTCCCAGGGCGGGGGGGAAGAGACCCAGTACTTC. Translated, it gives CATSQGGGEETQYF.

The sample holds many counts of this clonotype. The CDR3 DNA sequence: TGTGCCAGCAGCGTAGGGAATAGCGGGAGTTTCTCAGAGACCCAGTACTTC. Translation gives CASSVGNSGSFSETQYF. The chain uses TRBV9 and TRBJ2-5; 9 positions match TRBD2. Germline V gives CDR1 SGDLS, CDR2 YYNGEE. The CDR3 totals 17 residues. With 0 bases clipped from V and 4 bases from J, the junction kept 10 bases outside the gene matches.